What follows is one TCR beta chain and its context. Data came from immunoSEQ multiplex PCR; TCRdb stores just in-frame clones and leaves some out. Found here are approximately 120,000 clones, approximately 93% of them singletons; the top ten hold more than 2.5%. These data originate in a study of T cell responses to AZD1222 COVID-19 vaccine. The specimen was peripheral blood, collected on day 0 of AZD1222 vaccination. This TCR came from an adult in good health.

Here the CDR3 DNA reads TGTGCCAGCAGCCAAGCCTCCGGGACTAGCGGGAGGAATGAGCAGTTCTTC. It codes for CASSQASGTSGRNEQFF. V usage is TRBV4-2 and J usage is TRBJ2-1, with 15 bases lining up with TRBD2. Germline CDR1 LGHNA, CDR2 YNFKEQ. This CDR3 region has 17 residues. The V and J ends lost 1 base and 7 bases, in that order; junction bases with no gene match: 5.